This T cell receptor (beta chain) comes out of a study of blood T cell repertoires in COVID-19. For the study at large: Collection of acute and convalescent COVID-19 samples took place in the United States, Italy and Spain. T cells, B-cell-depleted T cells, or PBMCs provided the cDNA or gDNA that served as material.

V lost 5 bases and J lost 9, with 11 bases in between. The germline V gene encodes CDR1 MNHNY and CDR2 SVGAGI (reference sequence). The CDR3 length is 12 residues. Under the authors' procedure: The authors estimated nucleated cell counts from reference gene primer amplification. Sequenced by immunoSEQ multiplex PCR; TCRdb stores in-frame clones only, minus some. V and J calls and clone size are as listed in that table; D and trimming were resolved from the DNA. The table includes about 50,000 clones, 83% detected once. The J gene is TRBJ1-3, the V gene TRBV6-6; D may be TRBD1 (6 bases). The sequenced sample was peripheral blood. This TCR was sampled from a woman older than 75 with acute or convalescent COVID-19. CDR3 sequence: CASSEGGTTIYF. The CDR3 bases are TGTGCCAGCAGTGAGGGGGGGACCACCATATATTTT.